This is a list of T cell receptor beta chains from one sample in a study of T cell responses to AZD1222 COVID-19 vaccine. Generated by immunoSEQ multiplex PCR, the TCRdb table keeps only in-frame clones and is missing some. Among about 180,000 clones listed, around 90% were seen once. The specimen comprised peripheral blood, sampled 28 days after the second dose of the MenACWY control vaccine. These receptors originate from an adult who received the MenACWY meningococcal vaccine as a control. CDR3s include the opening cysteine and the closing phenylalanine or tryptophan. D genes are given only for firm matches. Some rows have no size entry. The others give once, few or many, or a class for an expanded clone.

TRBJ1-2	-	-	TRBV19	TGTGCCAGTAGTATTAACGGGTTTCGCTATGGCTACACCTTC	CASSINGFRYGYTF
TRBJ1-4	-	-	TRBV4-1	TGCGCCAGCAGCCCAAGGACCGCAAGGGAAAAACTGTTTTTT	CASSPRTAREKLFF
TRBJ1-5	-	-	TRBV30	TGTGCCTGGAGTATGTTTGGTTTTGGGAACAATCAGCCCCAGCATTTT	CAWSMFGFGNNQPQHF
TRBJ1-4	-	TRBD1	TRBV28	TGTGCCAGCAGATTATCCCCGGGACAGCCTAATGAAAAACTGTTTTTT	CASRLSPGQPNEKLFF
TRBJ2-7	few	-	TRBV29-1	TGCAGCGTTTTTACAGGGACCTACGAGCAGTACTTC	CSVFTGTYEQYF
TRBJ1-4	-	-	TRBV15	TGTGCCACCAGCAGCAGAAAAGTACCGTGGACCCATGTAAATGAAAAACTGTTTTTT	CATSSRKVPWTHVNEKLFF
TRBJ1-1	-	TRBD1	TRBV7-9	TGTGCCAGCAGTATGGGAGGGGGCTCGGGGAACACTGAAGCTTTCTTT	CASSMGGGSGNTEAFF
TRBJ2-7	-	-	TRBV18	TGTGCCAGCTGTGTCCTAGGGACAAGTTGCGAGCAGTACTTC	CASCVLGTSCEQYF
TRBJ2-1	-	TRBD2	TRBV14	TGTGCCAGCAGCCACCGCGCGGGAGGCCCCTACAATGAGCAGTTCTTC	CASSHRAGGPYNEQFF
TRBJ1-2	-	TRBD1	TRBV10-3	TGTGCCATCGGAGGCGGGGAAATCGGGACAGGGAATAACTATGGCTACACCTTC	CAIGGGEIGTGNNYGYTF
TRBJ2-7	-	-	TRBV12-3/TRBV12-4	TGTGCCAGCAGTTTCGGTCATTACGAGCAGTACTTC	CASSFGHYEQYF
TRBJ2-7	-	TRBD1	TRBV19	TGTGCCAGTAGTATCCAGGGGGACGGCTACGAGCAGTACTTC	CASSIQGDGYEQYF
TRBJ2-7	-	-	TRBV27	TGTGCCAGCAGTTGGTCCAGGGGGGTTGACGAGCAGTACTTC	CASSWSRGVDEQYF
TRBJ1-1	-	-	TRBV28	TGTGCCAGCAGTTTTGGCACTGAAGCTTTCTTT	CASSFGTEAFF
TRBJ2-7	-	-	TRBV7-9	TGTGCCAGCGAGCAGGGGGGCGAGCAGTACTTC	CASEQGGEQYF
TRBJ1-3	-	-	TRBV30	TGTGCCTGGAGCTCGGACGCCGGAAACACCATATATTTT	CAWSSDAGNTIYF
TRBJ1-5	-	-	TRBV18	TGTGCCAGCTCACCCAATCTTGGAAATCAGCCCCAGCATTTT	CASSPNLGNQPQHF
TRBJ2-7	-	TRBD2	TRBV28	TGTGCCAGCAGCAAGGTTGGTCTAGCGGGACAAGTGTGGTACTTC	CASSKVGLAGQVWYF
TRBJ1-4	-	-	TRBV18	TGTGCCAGCTCACTTTCGACGGATGAAAAACTGTTTTTT	CASSLSTDEKLFF
TRBJ1-1	-	TRBD1	TRBV11-2	TGTGCCAGCAGCTCCGTCAGGGGGAAGGGTTGGACTGAAGCTTTCTTT	CASSSVRGKGWTEAFF
TRBJ2-7	-	-	TRBV27	TGTGCCAGCAGTTTGAACAGAAACGACATCCGACCAGACTACGAGCAGTACTTC	CASSLNRNDIRPDYEQYF
TRBJ1-2	-	-	TRBV6-5	TGTGCCAGCAGTTACATCCGGGGAAATGGCTACACCTTC	CASSYIRGNGYTF
TRBJ2-1	-	TRBD2	TRBV9	TGTGCCAGCAGCTTCCGACTAGCGGGAGGGAATGAGCAGTTCTTC	CASSFRLAGGNEQFF
TRBJ1-4	-	TRBD1	TRBV4-3	TGCGCCAGCAGCCTGCTCGGACAGGGGAATGAAAAACTGTTTTTT	CASSLLGQGNEKLFF
TRBJ2-5	-	TRBD2	TRBV28	TGTGCCAGCAGTCCCGGAAGTAGCGGGAGTGAGACCCAGTACTTC	CASSPGSSGSETQYF
TRBJ2-1	once	-	TRBV4-2	TGTGCCAGCAGCTACCCCGGGGACAACAATGAGCAGTTCTTC	CASSYPGDNNEQFF
TRBJ1-1	-	TRBD1	TRBV27	TGTGCCAGCAGTTTCAGACAGGGGGAAGCTTTCTTT	CASSFRQGEAFF
TRBJ1-5	-	-	TRBV24-1	TGTGCCATAGGGGGGGCCCAAATCCATCAGCCCCAGCATTTT	CAIGGAQIHQPQHF
TRBJ1-5	-	-	TRBV5-1	TGCGCCAGCAGCCCAGAAGGCAGGGCTCATCAGCCCCAGCATTTT	CASSPEGRAHQPQHF
TRBJ2-7	-	-	TRBV4-1	TGCGCCAGCAGCCAAGATTTTGGCGTTGGCAGGGGTAACGAGCAGTACTTC	CASSQDFGVGRGNEQYF
TRBJ2-7	-	-	TRBV3-1/TRBV3-2	TGTGCCAGCAGCCGACCTAGCGAGCCCTACGAGCAGTACTTC	CASSRPSEPYEQYF
TRBJ1-2	-	TRBD1	TRBV18	TGTGCCAGCTCACCTGGACAGGGAAAATTCGGCTACACCTTC	CASSPGQGKFGYTF
TRBJ1-5	-	-	TRBV15	TGTGCCACCAGCAGAGACCAAGTTTTTGGGTTCAATCAGCCCCAGCATTTT	CATSRDQVFGFNQPQHF
TRBJ1-2	-	-	TRBV18	TGTGCCAGCTCCCAGTCAAACTATGGCTACACCTTC	CASSQSNYGYTF
TRBJ2-5	once	TRBD2	TRBV3-1/TRBV3-2	TGTGCCAGCAGTCATCGACTAGCGGGAGATGGAGAGACCCAGTACTTC	CASSHRLAGDGETQYF
TRBJ1-5	-	-	TRBV2	TGTGCCAGCAGTGAAGGTCGGAATCAGCCCCAGCATTTT	CASSEGRNQPQHF
TRBJ2-5	-	-	TRBV9	TGTGCCAGCAGCGTGAATCTCTTTGGAGAGGAGACCCAGTACTTC	CASSVNLFGEETQYF
TRBJ1-1	-	TRBD1	TRBV18	TGTGCCAGCTCACTTAACAGGGGACCCACTGAAGCTTTCTTT	CASSLNRGPTEAFF
TRBJ2-7	few	TRBD1	TRBV28	TGTGCCAGCAGTGTGACAGGGTCCCACGAGCAGTACTTC	CASSVTGSHEQYF
TRBJ1-1	-	-	TRBV11-2	TGTGCCAGCAGCTCGACACGGGGGAGGACTGAAGCTTTCTTT	CASSSTRGRTEAFF
TRBJ2-7	-	-	TRBV5-1	TGCGCCAGCAGTTACAGACAGGCTTTCTTTGGCGAGCAGTACTTC	CASSYRQAFFGEQYF
TRBJ1-1	-	TRBD1	TRBV3-1/TRBV3-2	TGTGCCAGCAGCCTACAGGGGAGGGCTTTCTTT	CASSLQGRAFF
TRBJ1-4	-	TRBD1	TRBV28	TGTGCCAGCAGTTCCCCGGGACAGCTCTCAACTAATGAAAAACTGTTTTTT	CASSSPGQLSTNEKLFF
TRBJ2-7	-	TRBD2	TRBV15	TGTGCCACCAGCAGTCAGCTAGCGGGGTACTACGAGCAGTACTTC	CATSSQLAGYYEQYF